This record concerns one T cell receptor beta chain sequence. Its antigen is not identified. The PCR ran on 60 Vbeta and 13 Jbeta primers. Sequencing was performed with immunoSEQ multiplex PCR; in TCRdb, only in-frame clones are kept and a portion is missing. Of 180,000 or so clones in the sample, 65% to 80% were seen once. This specimen belongs to a study of cytomegalovirus exposure and HLA in healthy donors. Study information: A preliminary data release comprised about 85 million unique TCRs obtained from HLA-typed donors.

Findings and caveats of the study: Within an earlier analysis, most TCR beta V segments proved productive either about 90% or about 30% of the time. As immune exposure information, only CMV serostatus was available.

Despite likely unrecorded immune exposures, the donors were nominally healthy at the time of sampling. Germline lookup yields CDR1 KGHSH and CDR2 LQKENI. The CDR3 is 17 amino acids. Trimming cost V 3 bases and J 0 bases, with 17 bases left between them. The rearrangement links TRBV18 to TRBJ1-1, with a weak D call TRBD1 (6 bases). The material sequenced was PBMCs. The receptor was isolated from a woman aged 30 to 39 in good health and CMV-seropositive. DNA for the CDR3: TGTGCCAGCTCACCGAAGTTTGGACAGCTCATGAACACTGAAGCTTTCTTT. Its translation: CASSPKFGQLMNTEAFF.